These 3 T cell receptor beta chains share one sample of origin, sequenced in a study of blood T cell repertoires in COVID-19. Only in-frame clones appear in the TCRdb table, and some are missing; sequencing was by immunoSEQ multiplex PCR. The sample shows roughly 30,000 clones, 80% to 90% of them seen only once. The sample was peripheral blood. The receptor set was obtained from a human donor in a cohort sampled during active COVID-19. The donor label of this sample is uncertain.

This clone has only one observation. The chain has TRBV5-1 and TRBJ2-1, with 9 bases lining up with TRBD1. After removal of 5 bases from V and 7 bases from J, the junction contained 16 bases not matched to a gene. The length of the CDR3 is 17 residues. Germline CDR1 is SGHRS and CDR2 is YFSETQ. This CDR3 reads CASSPIPGTGKANEQFF. CDR3 nucleotides: TGCGCCAGCAGTCCTATCCCCGGGACAGGGAAGGCGAATGAGCAGTTCTTC.

The chain uses TRBV5-1 and TRBJ2-7; D is uncertain. With 1 base removed from V and 4 bases from J, the gap between germline ends came to 12 bases. CDR3 length: 14 amino acids. Germline lookup yields CDR1 SGHRS and CDR2 YFSETQ. The CDR3 loop reads CASSLPETTYEQYF. CDR3 coding DNA: TGCGCCAGCAGCTTGCCCGAGACAACTTACGAGCAGTACTTC.

A single count supports this clone. The chain couples TRBV3-1 (or the pseudogene TRBV3-2) to TRBJ2-3; 9 nucleotides agree with TRBD2. From germline, CDR1 is LGHDT and CDR2 YNNKEL (reference sequence). The length of the CDR3 is 13 residues. The ends lost 3 bases at V and 10 bases at J; junction bases unmatched: 5. CDR3 in DNA: TGTGCCAGCAGCCAGGGCGCGGGAGGGGCGCAGTATTTT. Residues: CASSQGAGGAQYF.